Included here is one T cell receptor (beta chain) sequence, with context. Antigen: not known. The assay was carried out at the deep level. Several immunoSEQ plates received, in even portions, the genomic DNA of each subset. Profiled with immunoSEQ multiplex PCR; TCRdb holds only in-frame clones, not every one. The sample holds roughly 2.1 million clones, around 93% seen once. This entry comes from a study of shared clonotypes between healthy human individuals. In the study overall: CD8 memory received one plate per donor, CD8 naive two, CD4 memory three and CD4 naive three.

The CDR3 has 17 amino acids. V gave up 4 bases and J gave up 3 bases, with 19 bases separating them. From germline, CDR1 is MDHEN and CDR2 SYDVKM. Whole-study results and caveats: Sampling covered blood only; tissue repertoires likely differ.

Naive CD8 cells lacked CD45RO, underwent positive selection for CCR7 and left out terminally differentiated effector memory CD45RA+ cells. The TCR sequence derives from a young man in good health. Some clones in this sample may be carry-over from other donors' samples. V is TRBV28 and J is TRBJ2-1, with D perhaps TRBD1 (6 bases). Sequencing was done on a sample of naive CD8+ T cells from PBMCs. CDR3 sequence reads: CASSSSYRQGFYNEQFF. CDR3 DNA sequence: TGTGCCAGCAGTTCGTCCTATCGGCAGGGGTTCTACAATGAGCAGTTCTTC.